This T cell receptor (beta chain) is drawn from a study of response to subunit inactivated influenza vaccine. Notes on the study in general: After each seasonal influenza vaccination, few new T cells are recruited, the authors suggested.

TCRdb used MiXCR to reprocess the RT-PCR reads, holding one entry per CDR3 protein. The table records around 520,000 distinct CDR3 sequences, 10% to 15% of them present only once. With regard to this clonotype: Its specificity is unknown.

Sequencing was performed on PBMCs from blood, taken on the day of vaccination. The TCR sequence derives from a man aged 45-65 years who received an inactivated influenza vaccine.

The chain's CDR3 is CASSVSSRGTSGQETQYF. CDR3 nucleotide sequence: TGTGCCAGCAGCGTAAGTTCAAGGGGGACTAGCGGCCAAGAGACCCAGTACTTC. This chain links TRBV9 with TRBJ2-5; 11 bases are a match to TRBD2. Germline V gene lookup returns CDR1 SGDLS and CDR2 YYNGEE. Trimming at V came to 1 base and at J to 1 base, leaving 9 bases not matched to a gene. This CDR3 region has 18 residues.